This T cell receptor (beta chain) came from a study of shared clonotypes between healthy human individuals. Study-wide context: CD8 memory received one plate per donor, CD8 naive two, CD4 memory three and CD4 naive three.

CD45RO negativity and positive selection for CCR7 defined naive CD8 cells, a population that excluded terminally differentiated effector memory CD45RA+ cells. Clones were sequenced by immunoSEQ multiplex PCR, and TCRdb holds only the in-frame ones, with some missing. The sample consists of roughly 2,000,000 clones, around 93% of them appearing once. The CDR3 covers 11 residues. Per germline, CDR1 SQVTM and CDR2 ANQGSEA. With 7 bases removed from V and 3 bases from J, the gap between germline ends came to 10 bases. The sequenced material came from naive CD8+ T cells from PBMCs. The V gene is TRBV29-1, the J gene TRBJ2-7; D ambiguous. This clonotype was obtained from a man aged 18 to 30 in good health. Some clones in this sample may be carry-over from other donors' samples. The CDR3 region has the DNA TGCAGCGCCTTGACCATCTACGAGCAGTACTTC. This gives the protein CSALTIYEQYF.